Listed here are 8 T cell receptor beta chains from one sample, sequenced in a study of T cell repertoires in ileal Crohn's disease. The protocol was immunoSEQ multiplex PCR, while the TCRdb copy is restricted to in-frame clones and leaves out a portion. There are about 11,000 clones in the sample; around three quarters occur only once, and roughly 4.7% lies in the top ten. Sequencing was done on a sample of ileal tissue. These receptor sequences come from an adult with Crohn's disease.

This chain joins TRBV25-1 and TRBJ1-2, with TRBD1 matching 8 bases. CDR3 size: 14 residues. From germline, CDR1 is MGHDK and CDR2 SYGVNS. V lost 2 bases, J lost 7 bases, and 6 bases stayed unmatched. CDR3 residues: CASSELDRVGGYTF. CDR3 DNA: TGTGCCAGCAGTGAACTGGACAGGGTGGGTGGCTACACCTTC.

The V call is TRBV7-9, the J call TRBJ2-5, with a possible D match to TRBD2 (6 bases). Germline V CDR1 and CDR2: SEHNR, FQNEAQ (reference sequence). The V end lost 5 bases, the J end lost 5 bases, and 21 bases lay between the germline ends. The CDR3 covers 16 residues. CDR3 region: CASSVPGESVRETQYF. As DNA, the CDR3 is TGTGCCAGCAGCGTCCCGGGGGAATCCGTTCGGGAGACCCAGTACTTC.

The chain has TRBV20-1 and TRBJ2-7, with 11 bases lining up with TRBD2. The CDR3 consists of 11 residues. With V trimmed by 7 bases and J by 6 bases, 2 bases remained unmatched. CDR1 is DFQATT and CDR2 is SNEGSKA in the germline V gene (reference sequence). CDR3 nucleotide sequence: TGCAGTGTTGGGACTAGCGGCGAGCAGTACTTC. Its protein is CSVGTSGEQYF.

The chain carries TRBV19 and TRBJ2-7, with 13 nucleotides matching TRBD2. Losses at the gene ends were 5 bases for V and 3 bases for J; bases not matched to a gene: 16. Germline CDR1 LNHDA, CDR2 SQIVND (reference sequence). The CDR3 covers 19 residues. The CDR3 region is CASSLNPRRGLAGDYEQYF. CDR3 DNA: TGTGCCAGTAGTCTAAACCCTCGACGCGGACTAGCGGGGGACTACGAGCAGTACTTC.

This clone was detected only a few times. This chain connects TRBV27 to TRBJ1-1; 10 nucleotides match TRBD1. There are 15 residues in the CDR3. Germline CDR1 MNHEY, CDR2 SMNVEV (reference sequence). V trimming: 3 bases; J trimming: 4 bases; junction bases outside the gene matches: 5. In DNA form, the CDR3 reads TGTGCCAGCAGTTTGACAGGGGGCGGATTCACTGAAGCTTTCTTT. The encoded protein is CASSLTGGGFTEAFF.

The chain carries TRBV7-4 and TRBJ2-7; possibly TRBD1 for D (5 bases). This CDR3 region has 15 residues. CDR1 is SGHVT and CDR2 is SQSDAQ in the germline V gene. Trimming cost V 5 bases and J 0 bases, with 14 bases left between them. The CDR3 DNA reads TGTGCCAGCAGCGTGGGCCACAGGCTCTCCTACGAGCAGTACTTC. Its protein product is CASSVGHRLSYEQYF.

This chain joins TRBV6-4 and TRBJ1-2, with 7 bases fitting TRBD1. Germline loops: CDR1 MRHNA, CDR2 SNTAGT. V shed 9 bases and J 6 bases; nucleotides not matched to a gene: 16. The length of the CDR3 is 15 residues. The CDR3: CASKPTQGGFDGYTF. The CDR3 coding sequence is TGTGCCAGTAAACCAACCCAGGGGGGCTTTGATGGCTACACCTTC.

The CDR3 DNA sequence: TGTGCCAGCAGTTTTCCGGGAGGTAATGAAAAACTGTTTTTT. Translated: CASSFPGGNEKLFF. The J gene is TRBJ1-4, the V gene TRBV28; D is uncertain. The CDR3 consists of 14 residues. Trimming took off 3 bases at V and 4 bases at J, with 9 bases between the two ends. Per germline, CDR1 MDHEN and CDR2 SYDVKM. The full variable domain, with the rest looked up from reference TRBV28 and TRBJ1-4, is DVKVTQSSRYLVKRTGEKVFLECVQDMDHENMFWYRQDPGLGLRLIYFSYDVKMKEKGDIPEGYSVSREKKERFSLILESASTNQTSMYLCASSFPGGNEKLFFGSGTQLSVL.